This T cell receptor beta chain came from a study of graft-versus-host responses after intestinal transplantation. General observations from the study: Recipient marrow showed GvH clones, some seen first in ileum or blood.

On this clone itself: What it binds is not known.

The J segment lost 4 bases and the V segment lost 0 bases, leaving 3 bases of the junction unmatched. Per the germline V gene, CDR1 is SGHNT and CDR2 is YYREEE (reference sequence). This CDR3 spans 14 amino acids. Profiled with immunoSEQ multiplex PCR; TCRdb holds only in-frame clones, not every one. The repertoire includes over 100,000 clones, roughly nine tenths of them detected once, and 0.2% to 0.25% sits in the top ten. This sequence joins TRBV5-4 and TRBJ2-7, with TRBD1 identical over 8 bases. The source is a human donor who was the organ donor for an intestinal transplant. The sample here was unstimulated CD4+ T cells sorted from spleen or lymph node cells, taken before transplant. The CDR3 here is CASSLAGGPYEQYF. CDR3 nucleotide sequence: TGTGCCAGCAGCTTGGCAGGGGGCCCTTACGAGCAGTACTTC.